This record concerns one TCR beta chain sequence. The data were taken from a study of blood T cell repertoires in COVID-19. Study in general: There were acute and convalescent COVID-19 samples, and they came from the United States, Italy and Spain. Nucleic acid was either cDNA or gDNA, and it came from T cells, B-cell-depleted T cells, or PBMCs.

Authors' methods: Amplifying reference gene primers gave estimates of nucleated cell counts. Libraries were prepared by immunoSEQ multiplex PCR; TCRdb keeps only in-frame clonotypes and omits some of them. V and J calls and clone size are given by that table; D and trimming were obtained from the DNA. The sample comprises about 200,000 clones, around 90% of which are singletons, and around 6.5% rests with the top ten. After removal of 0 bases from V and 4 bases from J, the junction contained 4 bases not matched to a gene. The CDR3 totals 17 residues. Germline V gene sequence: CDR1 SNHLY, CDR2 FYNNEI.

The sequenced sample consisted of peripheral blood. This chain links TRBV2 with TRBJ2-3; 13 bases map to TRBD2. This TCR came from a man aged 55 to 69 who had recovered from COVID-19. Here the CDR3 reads CASSEARLAGGPDTQYF. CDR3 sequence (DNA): TGTGCCAGCAGTGAAGCCCGACTAGCGGGGGGCCCAGATACGCAGTATTTT.